The source of this T cell receptor (beta chain) is a study of T cells in Graves' hyperthyroidism and ophthalmopathy (dated by TCRdb to between 2018 and 2021). Context from the whole study: Peripheral blood was sampled at the time of initial diagnosis, prior to any treatment. To identify distinguishing TCR V-J signatures, a discovery cohort of roughly 100 patients was used, comprising 43 with Graves' ophthalmopathy and about 59 with stable Graves' hyperthyroidism. Whether ophthalmopathy could be predicted prospectively was tested in an independent validation cohort made up of about 18 hyperthyroidism patients plus 17 patients who later progressed to ophthalmopathy. The 90 to 100 discovery patients were randomly split 7:3 into training and test sets. In over five Graves' hyperthyroidism patients, the study also compared T-cell repertoires from thyroid tissue with T-cell repertoires from blood. Following sampling, methimazole starting at 30 mg daily was given to hyperthyroidism patients, and high-dose intravenous methylprednisolone was given to ophthalmopathy patients. The paper reports TCR Vbeta CDR3 sequencing of some 140 peripheral blood samples: around 45 ophthalmopathy, under 80 hyperthyroidism and approximately 17 progressor patients. General conclusions and limits of the study: In validation, progression to ophthalmopathy was predicted by the model with around 71% sensitivity and approximately 78% specificity, a median of roughly 6.4 months before onset. Most expanded thyroid clonotypes (frequency above 0.001) were also found in blood, which suggests that blood repertoires may mirror thyroid immune responses. Sample size was not statistically predetermined, and investigators were not blinded to group allocation. In cross-validation, a model built on a 13 V-J signature told ophthalmopathy apart from stable hyperthyroidism with under 90% sensitivity and 81% to 82% specificity, and in testing the same model reached 80%/75%.

Taken from cysteine to phenylalanine, the CDR3 has 18 residues. Only the CDR3 DNA is retained, 54 bases long and in frame from the first base. Unmatched junction bases come to 12, with V trimmed by 3 bases and J by 4 bases. The TCR beta CDR3 regions were amplified from RNA transcripts. The first round of RT-PCR for the TCR CDR3 was performed with the HTBI primer set and the Qiagen OneStep RT-PCR kit. The libraries were constructed in a second round of multiplex PCR and then size-selected and purified. Libraries were sequenced paired-end with 100 bp reads on an Illumina HiSeq2000. In the authors' own workflow: SOAPnuke was used to process the raw data, removing reads that contained adapters or uncalled bases, had a mean Phred below 15, or lacked an exact match to the constant primer or identifier. COPE v1.2.5 was used to merge high-quality paired reads, and clonotypes were defined as unique nucleotide sequences. Clonotypes were aligned to IMGT TRBV, TRBD and TRBJ reference segments using MiTCR v1.1. The analysis was restricted to V-J combinations with a frequency above 0.0001, which together covered 99.2% of the repertoires. The TCS score was defined as the ratio of F50 (clonal expansion) to E x V (chaos), calculated using BLOSUM62-based TCRdist between CDR3 peptides within each V-J. Welch's t-statistics and random forest reduced around 520 V-J features to 10 to 15, which were used in a naive Bayes classifier (R e1071). TCRdb redid the processing of the public reads, applying fastp at Q25 and MiXCR, and retained in-frame beta chains. Duplicate CDR3 protein sequences are folded into a single record with the most common DNA and genes. Clone size and V and J calls follow TCRdb, not the original study. In all, the sample holds some 560,000 distinct CDR3 sequences, and approximately 15% of those were seen once. Around 7.8% of the sample belongs to the ten largest clones.

This clonotype was counted many times. The antigen it recognizes is unknown. No much larger clonotype is one base removed from it; base qualities were not supplied. Stable Graves' hyperthyroidism was defined as the absence of progression to ophthalmopathy over 18 months of follow-up. Hyperthyroidism patients were aged 18 to 65 years and newly diagnosed, with disease duration of less than 2 months. The study excluded patients with uncontrolled infections, other autoimmune diseases, pregnancy or lactation. Diagnoses were established on the basis of clinical symptoms, serum thyroxine and TRAb, thyroid ultrasound, and orbital computed tomography. Ficoll-Paque density gradient centrifugation was used to isolate PBMCs from 9.5 to 10 ml of fresh peripheral blood. Trizol reagent was used to extract total RNA, and RNA quality was then checked on an Agilent 2100 Bioanalyzer.

Sequenced sample: blood. The source of this sequence is a young woman with Graves' hyperthyroidism. The chain employs TRBV12-3 or TRBV12-4 and TRBJ2-2, with 9 bases in between that match TRBD2. The DNA reads TGTGCCAGCAGTTTCCCCTTTGGGGCGGGAGGGCGCACCGGGGAGCTGTTTTTT. Translated, this is CASSFPFGAGGRTGELFF.